These 16 T cell receptor beta chains came from one sample sequenced in a study of blood T cell repertoires in COVID-19. Clones were sequenced by immunoSEQ multiplex PCR, and TCRdb holds only the in-frame ones, with some missing. The sample holds roughly 230,000 clones, about 88% seen once. Sequencing input: PBMCs or T cells enriched from blood (not recorded which). The receptor source for this set is a woman between 45 and 65 years old who had been exposed to COVID-19.

V gene TRBV6-1 combines with J gene TRBJ1-2, with 7 bases identical to TRBD1. The V and J ends lost 0 bases and 7 bases, in that order; junction bases with no gene match: 8. CDR1 MNHNS and CDR2 SASEGT come from the germline V gene. The CDR3 totals 15 residues. CDR3 DNA sequence: TGTGCCAGCAGTGAAGCCGAGGGAGCAGGGGGTGGCTACACCTTC. Translating gives CASSEAEGAGGGYTF.

The table lists this clone with a few counts. The CDR3 protein is CASSIEGTGIEAFF. The CDR3 DNA is TGTGCCAGTAGTATAGAAGGGACAGGGATTGAAGCTTTCTTT. The rearrangement links TRBV19 to TRBJ1-1, with 9 positions matching TRBD1. The CDR3 consists of 14 residues. Germline values: CDR1 LNHDA, CDR2 SQIVND (reference sequence). Trimming cost V 0 bases and J 7 bases; bases outside gene matches: 3.

The genes are TRBV6-5 and TRBJ2-7; 7 nucleotides match TRBD1. V was clipped by 6 bases and J by 7 bases; unmatched bases: 9. The CDR3 is made up of 13 amino acids. Germline-derived CDR1 and CDR2 are MNHEY and SVGAGI. This chain's CDR3 is CASRGTGELEQYF. The CDR3 DNA reads TGTGCCAGCAGGGGAACAGGGGAGTTGGAGCAGTACTTC.

The chain uses TRBV30 and TRBJ1-2, with 9 bases fitting TRBD1. V lost 5 bases, J lost 5 bases, and 6 bases stayed unmatched. Germline CDR1 and CDR2: GTSNPN and SVGIG (reference sequence). The CDR3 loop spans 13 amino acids. The CDR3 coding sequence is TGTGCCTGGGCGACACAGGGGGCTTATGGCTACACCTTC. Its translation is CAWATQGAYGYTF.

V is TRBV7-8 and J is TRBJ1-2; TRBD1 might be the D (5 bases). V was trimmed by 6 bases and J by 4 bases, leaving 12 bases between them. CDR3 length: 13 amino acids. Germline V gene data show CDR1 as SGHVS and CDR2 as FQNEAQ. The DNA for the CDR3 is TGTGCCAGCAGAGGGGTGGGAGGCTATGGCTACACCTTC. Translated: CASRGVGGYGYTF.

J is TRBJ1-1 and V is TRBV5-6, with TRBD1 matching 7 bases. The CDR3 is made up of 11 amino acids. J was trimmed by 6 bases and V by 7 bases; bases with no gene match: 3. Germline values: CDR1 SGHDT, CDR2 YYEEEE. Written as DNA, the CDR3 is TGTGCCAGCGGCAGGGGGGCTGAAGCTTTCTTT. Encoded protein: CASGRGAEAFF. The variable domain in full, with the rest retrieved from reference TRBV5-6 and TRBJ1-1, is DAGVTQSPTHLIKTRGQQVTLRCSPKSGHDTVSWYQQALGQGPQFIFQYYEEEERQRGNFPDRFSGHQFPNYSSELNVNALLLGDSALYLCASGRGAEAFFGQGTRLTVV.

The chain couples TRBV7-6 to TRBJ2-3; D might be TRBD2 (5 bases). Germline V gene sequence: CDR1 SGHVS, CDR2 FNYEAQ. V lost 3 bases to trimming and J lost 1 base, with 11 bases between them. CDR3 length equals 15 residues. The CDR3 nucleotides read TGTGCCAGCAGCTTTGGCGGGTTTGGCACAGATACGCAGTATTTT. Its protein product is CASSFGGFGTDTQYF.

The genes are TRBV2 and TRBJ2-7; 7 bases map to TRBD1. CDR3 length: 15 residues. V trimming: 6 bases; J trimming: 6 bases; junction bases outside the gene matches: 14. Germline CDR1 reads SNHLY; CDR2 reads FYNNEI. This CDR3 reads CASRTGQVGAGEQYF. CDR3 sequence (DNA): TGTGCCAGCAGAACAGGACAGGTGGGGGCCGGCGAGCAGTACTTC. Supplemented by reference TRBV2 and TRBJ2-7, the full variable domain reads EPEVTQTPSHQVTQMGQEVILRCVPISNHLYFYWYRQILGQKVEFLVSFYNNEISEKSEIFDDQFSVERPDGSNFTLKIRSTKLEDSAMYFCASRTGQVGAGEQYFGPGTRLTVT.

This chain uses TRBV7-2 with TRBJ2-1, with 8 bases lining up with TRBD2. The CDR3 consists of 15 residues. CDR1 and CDR2 from the germline V gene are SGHTA and FQGNSA. With 1 base clipped from V and 6 bases from J, the junction kept 5 bases outside the gene matches. The CDR3 nucleotides are TGTGCCAGCAGCTTAGAAACCGGGAGGGTCAATGAGCAGTTCTTC. Its translation: CASSLETGRVNEQFF.

The table lists this clone with a few counts. The CDR3 nucleotides read TGTGCCAGCAGCCAAGATCTAGTTGGGCCCCAGCATTTT. It encodes CASSQDLVGPQHF. The J gene is TRBJ1-5, the V gene TRBV14; D gene uncertain. Per the germline V gene, CDR1 is SGHDN and CDR2 is FVKESK. V dropped 0 bases and J dropped 9 bases, with 9 bases sitting between them. The CDR3 has 13 amino acids.

This chain connects TRBV19 to TRBJ2-3, with D possibly matching TRBD2 (6 bases). Germline V gene data show CDR1 as LNHDA and CDR2 as SQIVND (reference sequence). The CDR3 loop spans 14 amino acids. Trimming left V 5 bases short and J 0 bases short, with 9 bases between. The CDR3 sequence: CASSSLASTDTQYF. The CDR3 DNA sequence: TGTGCCAGTAGTTCACTAGCTAGCACAGATACGCAGTATTTT.

This clone was observed at least ten times. CDR3 amino acids: CASSYDGLSEAFF. For the CDR3, the DNA is TGTGCCAGCAGTTATGATGGGCTTTCTGAAGCTTTCTTT. The chain recombines TRBV6-5 with TRBJ1-1; D is unresolved. CDR3 length: 13 amino acids. V lost 3 bases and J lost 6, with 11 bases in between. Germline lookup yields CDR1 MNHEY and CDR2 SVGAGI.

The J gene is TRBJ1-5, the V gene TRBV2; no clear D gene. CDR1 and CDR2 from the germline V gene are SNHLY and FYNNEI. V was clipped by 8 bases and J by 8 bases, with 16 bases between them. The CDR3 runs 13 residues. This CDR3 reads CASRYTGSEPQHF. Written as DNA, the CDR3 is TGTGCCAGCCGGTACACGGGTTCAGAGCCCCAGCATTTT. Variable domain in full (rest from reference TRBV2 and TRBJ1-5): EPEVTQTPSHQVTQMGQEVILRCVPISNHLYFYWYRQILGQKVEFLVSFYNNEISEKSEIFDDQFSVERPDGSNFTLKIRSTKLEDSAMYFCASRYTGSEPQHFGDGTRLSIL.

The chain carries TRBV5-8 and TRBJ1-2, with 7 bases identical to TRBD1. Germline lookup yields CDR1 SGHTS and CDR2 YDEGEE. The CDR3 loop spans 13 amino acids. Losses at the gene ends were 4 bases for V and 4 bases for J; bases not matched to a gene: 4. This CDR3 reads CASSIGQVYGYTF. The CDR3 nucleotides are TGTGCCAGCAGCATCGGACAGGTCTATGGCTACACCTTC.

The count of this clone is one. This CDR3 is also generated by other DNA sequences in the sample. The chain couples TRBV5-6 to TRBJ1-3; D is ambiguous. The CDR3 is 15 amino acids. Germline values: CDR1 SGHDT, CDR2 YYEEEE. V gave up 2 bases and J gave up 0 bases, with 9 bases separating them. This CDR3 reads CASSLVGSSGNTIYF. Here the CDR3 DNA reads TGTGCCAGCAGCTTAGTTGGGAGCTCTGGAAACACCATATATTTT.

The rearrangement links TRBV21-1 to TRBJ2-7; the table's D call TRBD2 went unverified against the DNA. TRBV21-1 is a recognized pseudogene. The CDR3 covers 16 residues. The CDR3 sequence is CASSRYLRVPSYEQYF. The CDR3 coding sequence is TGTGCCAGCAGCCGTTATCTGCGAGTCCCCTCCTACGAGCAGTACTTC.